This TCR beta chain emerged from a study of T cell repertoires in cytomegalovirus infection. Study-level information: In public TCR beta signatures, there were indications of both CMV infection and matching HLA type.

Study observations and caveats: What dominated the ex vivo response were HLA-C-restricted CMV-specific TCR beta clonotypes.

MiXCR was run by TCRdb on the reads, yielding one entry per CDR3 protein. This table has hundreds of thousands of distinct CDR3 sequences, 8% to 10% appearing once. This clonotype showed up many times. Its target is not known. Trimming shortened V by 6 bases and J by 7 bases, and 19 bases separated the two germline ends. The V gene's germline CDR1 is SGHTA and CDR2 FQGNSA. The CDR3 is made up of 16 amino acids. Sequencing was carried out using PBMCs. The receptor was isolated from a human donor in good health (CMV status not recorded). Some clones in this sample may be carry-over from other donors' samples. This rearrangement joins TRBV7-2 to TRBJ1-6; D is undetermined. CDR3 in amino acids: CASSLNVAGRNSPLHF. CDR3 in DNA: TGTGCCAGCAGTCTAAACGTCGCCGGGAGAAATTCACCCCTCCACTTT.